The source of this T cell receptor beta chain is a study of PD-L1 blockade in urothelial cancer. As to time point: pretreatment peripheral blood. Measured with immunoSEQ multiplex PCR; TCRdb has only the in-frame clones, and not every one. This table has 85,000 to 100,000 clones, about nine tenths appearing once. Germline-derived CDR1 and CDR2 are MNHEY and SVGAGI. V shed 0 bases and J shed 3 bases, with 5 bases lying between them. CDR3 length: 13 residues. The material was PBMCs, obtained around atezolizumab (anti-PD-L1) treatment. The clonotype originates from a man in his sixties with urothelial cancer. This chain connects TRBV6-5 to TRBJ2-5, with unresolved D. The DNA of the CDR3 is TGTGCCAGCAGTTACTCCGACAAAGAGACCCAGTACTTC. Translation gives CASSYSDKETQYF.